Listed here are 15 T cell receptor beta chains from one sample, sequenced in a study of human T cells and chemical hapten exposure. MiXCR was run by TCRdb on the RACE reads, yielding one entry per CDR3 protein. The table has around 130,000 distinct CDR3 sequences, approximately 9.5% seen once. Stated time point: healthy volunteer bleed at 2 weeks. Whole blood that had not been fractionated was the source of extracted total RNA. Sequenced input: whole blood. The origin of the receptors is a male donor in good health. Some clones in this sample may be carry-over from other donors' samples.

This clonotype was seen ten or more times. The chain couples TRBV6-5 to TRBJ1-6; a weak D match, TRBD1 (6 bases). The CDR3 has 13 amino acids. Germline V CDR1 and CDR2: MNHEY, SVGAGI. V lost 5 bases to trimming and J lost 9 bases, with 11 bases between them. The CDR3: CASSGTFRSPLHF. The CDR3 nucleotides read TGTGCCAGCAGTGGGACATTTCGTTCACCCCTCCACTTT.

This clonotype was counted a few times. CDR3 in amino acids: CAISEKLPPLSEQYF. The CDR3 DNA reads TGTGCCATCAGTGAAAAACTACCCCCCCTCTCCGAGCAGTACTTC. This chain joins TRBV10-3 and TRBJ2-7, with D hard to call. The CDR3 is made up of 15 amino acids. Germline lookup yields CDR1 ENHRY and CDR2 SYGVKD. Between the trimmed V and J ends, which lost 3 bases and 6 bases, there was a span of 18 bases.

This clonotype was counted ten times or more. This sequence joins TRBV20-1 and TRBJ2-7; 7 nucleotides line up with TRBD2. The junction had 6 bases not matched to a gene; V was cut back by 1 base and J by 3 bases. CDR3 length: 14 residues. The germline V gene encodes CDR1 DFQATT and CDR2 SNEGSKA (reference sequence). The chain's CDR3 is CSARVSREHYEQYF. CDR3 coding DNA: TGCAGTGCTAGAGTTTCGCGGGAGCACTACGAGCAGTACTTC.

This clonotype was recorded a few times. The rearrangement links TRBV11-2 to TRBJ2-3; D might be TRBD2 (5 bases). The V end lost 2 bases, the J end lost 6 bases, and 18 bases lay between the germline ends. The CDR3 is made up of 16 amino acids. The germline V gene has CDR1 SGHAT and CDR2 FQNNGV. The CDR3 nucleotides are TGTGCCAGCAGCTTACCCCGGGGAACCCTTCCGGATACGCAGTATTTT. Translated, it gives CASSLPRGTLPDTQYF.

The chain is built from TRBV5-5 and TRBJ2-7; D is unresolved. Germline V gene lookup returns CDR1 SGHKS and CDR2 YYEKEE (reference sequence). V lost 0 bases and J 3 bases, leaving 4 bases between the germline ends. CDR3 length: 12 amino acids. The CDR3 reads CASSLEGYEQYF. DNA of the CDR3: TGTGCCAGCAGCTTGGAGGGCTACGAGCAGTACTTC.

Written as DNA, the CDR3 is TGTGCCATCAGTGAGGTGACAGGGCAAGGCTACACCTTC. Protein sequence: CAISEVTGQGYTF. This sequence joins TRBV10-3 and TRBJ1-2; the match to TRBD1 covers 7 bases. Germline V gene lookup returns CDR1 ENHRY and CDR2 SYGVKD. The ends lost 2 bases at V and 8 bases at J; junction bases unmatched: 5. This CDR3 spans 13 amino acids.

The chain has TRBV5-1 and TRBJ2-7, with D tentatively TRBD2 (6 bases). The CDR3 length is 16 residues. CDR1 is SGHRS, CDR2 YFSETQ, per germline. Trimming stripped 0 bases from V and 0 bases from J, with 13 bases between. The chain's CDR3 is CASSLDGASVSYEQYF. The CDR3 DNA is TGCGCCAGCAGCTTGGATGGGGCTAGCGTCTCCTACGAGCAGTACTTC.

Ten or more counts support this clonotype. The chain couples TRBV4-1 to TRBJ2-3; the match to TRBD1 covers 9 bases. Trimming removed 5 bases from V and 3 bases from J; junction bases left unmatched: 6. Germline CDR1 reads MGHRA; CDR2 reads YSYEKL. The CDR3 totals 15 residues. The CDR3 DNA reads TGCGCCAGCAGCAAGGGACAGGGACATACAGATACGCAGTATTTT. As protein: CASSKGQGHTDTQYF.

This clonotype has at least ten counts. The CDR3 sequence is CASSSEPWKGTIYF. The CDR3 DNA follows: TGCGCCAGCAGCTCCGAGCCTTGGAAGGGAACCATATATTTT. This chain uses TRBV5-1 with TRBJ1-3; no clear D gene. The CDR3 contains 14 residues. The V gene's germline CDR1 is SGHRS and CDR2 YFSETQ. Deletions cut 3 bases from V and 10 bases from J, with 17 bases between.

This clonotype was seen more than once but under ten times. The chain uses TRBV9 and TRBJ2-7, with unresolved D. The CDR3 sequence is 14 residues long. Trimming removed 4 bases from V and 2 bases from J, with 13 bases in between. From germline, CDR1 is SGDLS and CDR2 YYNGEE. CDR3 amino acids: CASSLTYRTYEQYF. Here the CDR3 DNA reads TGTGCCAGCAGCCTAACATACCGGACCTACGAGCAGTACTTC.

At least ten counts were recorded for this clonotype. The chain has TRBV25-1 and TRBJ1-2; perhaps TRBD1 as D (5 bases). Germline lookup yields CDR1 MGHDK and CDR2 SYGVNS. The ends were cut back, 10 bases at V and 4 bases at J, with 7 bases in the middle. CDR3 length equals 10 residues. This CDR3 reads CATRGYGYTF. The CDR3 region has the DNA TGTGCCACGAGGGGCTATGGCTACACCTTC.

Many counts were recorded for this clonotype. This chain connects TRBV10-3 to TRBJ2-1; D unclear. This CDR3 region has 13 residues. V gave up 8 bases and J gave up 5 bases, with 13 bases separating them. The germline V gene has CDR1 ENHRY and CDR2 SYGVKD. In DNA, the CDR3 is TGTGCCATCGGGCCCTCAAAGAACAATGAGCAGTTCTTC. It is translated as CAIGPSKNNEQFF.

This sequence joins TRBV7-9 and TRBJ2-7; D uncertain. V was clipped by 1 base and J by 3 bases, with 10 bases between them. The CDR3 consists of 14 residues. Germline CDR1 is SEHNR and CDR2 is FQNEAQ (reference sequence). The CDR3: CASSLEGPYYEQYF. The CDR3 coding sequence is TGTGCCAGCAGCTTAGAAGGGCCCTACTACGAGCAGTACTTC.

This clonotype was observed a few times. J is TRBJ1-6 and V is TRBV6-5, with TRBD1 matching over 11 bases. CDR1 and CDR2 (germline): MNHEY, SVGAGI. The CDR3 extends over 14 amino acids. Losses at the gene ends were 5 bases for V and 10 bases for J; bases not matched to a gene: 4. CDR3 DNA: TGTGCCAGCAGTCGGACAGGGGGCGGCTCACCCCTCCACTTT. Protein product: CASSRTGGGSPLHF.

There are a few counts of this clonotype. CDR3 DNA: TGCGCCAGCAGCTTGGCTGGGGCCACCAGAGGGAAACTGTTTTTT. This encodes CASSLAGATRGKLFF. The J gene is TRBJ1-4, the V gene TRBV5-1, with TRBD1 as a possible D gene (5 bases). The CDR3 is 15 residues long. Germline V gives CDR1 SGHRS, CDR2 YFSETQ. V lost 0 bases and J 11 bases, leaving 17 bases between the germline ends.